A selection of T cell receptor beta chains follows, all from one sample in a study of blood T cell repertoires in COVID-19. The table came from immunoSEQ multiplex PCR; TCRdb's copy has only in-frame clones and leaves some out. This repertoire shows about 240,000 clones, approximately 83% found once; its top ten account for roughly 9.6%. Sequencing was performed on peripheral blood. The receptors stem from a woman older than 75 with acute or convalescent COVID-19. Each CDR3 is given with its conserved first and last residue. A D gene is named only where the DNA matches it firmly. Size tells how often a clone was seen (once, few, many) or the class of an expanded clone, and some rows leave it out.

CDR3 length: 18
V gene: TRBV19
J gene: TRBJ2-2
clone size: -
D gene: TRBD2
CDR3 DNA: TGTGCCAGTAGTATAGGGGCTAGCGGGGGGGCCGACACCGGGGAGCTGTTTTTT
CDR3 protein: CASSIGASGGADTGELFF

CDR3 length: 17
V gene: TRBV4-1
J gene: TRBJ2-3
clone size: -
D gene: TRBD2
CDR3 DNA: TGCGCCAGCAGCCGGTCAGCTAGCGGGGGGGGAACAGATACGCAGTATTTT
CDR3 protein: CASSRSASGGGTDTQYF

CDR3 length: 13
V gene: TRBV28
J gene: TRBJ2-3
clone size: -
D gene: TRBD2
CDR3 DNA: TGTGCTTCAAGCGGGGGGGCCCCAGATACGCAGTATTTT
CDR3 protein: CASSGGAPDTQYF

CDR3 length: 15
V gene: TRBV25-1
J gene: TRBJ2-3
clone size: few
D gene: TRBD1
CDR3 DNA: TGTGCCAGCAGTGAGGGGGACAGGGGTGCAGATACGCAGTATTTT
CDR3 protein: CASSEGDRGADTQYF

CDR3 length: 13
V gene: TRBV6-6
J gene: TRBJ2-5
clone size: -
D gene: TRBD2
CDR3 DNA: TGTGCCAGCAAATATGGCGGGGGGGAGACCCAGTACTTC
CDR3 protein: CASKYGGGETQYF

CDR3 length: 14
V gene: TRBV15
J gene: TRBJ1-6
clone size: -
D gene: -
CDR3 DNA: TGTGCCACCAGCAGAGTTGCCGCGAATTCACCCCTCCACTTT
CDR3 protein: CATSRVAANSPLHF

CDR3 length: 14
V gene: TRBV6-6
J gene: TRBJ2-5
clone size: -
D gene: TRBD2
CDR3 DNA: TGTGCCATAGCACGGGGGGGGAGGCAAGAGACCCAGTACTTC
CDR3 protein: CAIARGGRQETQYF

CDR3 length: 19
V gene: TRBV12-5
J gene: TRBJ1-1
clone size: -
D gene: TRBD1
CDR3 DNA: TGTGCTAGTGGTCTGGGTTTTATGTCAGGGGGTATGTTAGTCACTGAAGCTTTCTTT
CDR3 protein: CASGLGFMSGGMLVTEAFF

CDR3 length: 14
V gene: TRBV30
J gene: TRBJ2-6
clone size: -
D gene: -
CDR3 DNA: TGTGCCTGGAGTGTTCGCTCTGGGGCCAACGTCCTGACTTTC
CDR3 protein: CAWSVRSGANVLTF

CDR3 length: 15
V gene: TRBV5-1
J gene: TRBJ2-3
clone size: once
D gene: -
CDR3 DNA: TGCGCCAGCAGCTTTGGACAGTTACGCACAGATACGCAGTATTTT
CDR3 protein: CASSFGQLRTDTQYF

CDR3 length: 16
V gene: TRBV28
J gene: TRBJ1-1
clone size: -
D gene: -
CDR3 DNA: TGTGCCAGCAGTCCTGGGGGGGGCACCCCGATCACTGAAGCTTTCTTT
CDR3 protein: CASSPGGGTPITEAFF

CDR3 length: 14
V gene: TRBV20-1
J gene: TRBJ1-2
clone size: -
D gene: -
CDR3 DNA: TGCAGTGCTAGTGATGCGGGTACTGGCTATGGCTACACCTTC
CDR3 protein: CSASDAGTGYGYTF

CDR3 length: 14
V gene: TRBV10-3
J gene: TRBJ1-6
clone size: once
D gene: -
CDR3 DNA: TGTGCCATCAGTGACGGTCCTTATAATTCACCCCTCCACTTT
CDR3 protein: CAISDGPYNSPLHF

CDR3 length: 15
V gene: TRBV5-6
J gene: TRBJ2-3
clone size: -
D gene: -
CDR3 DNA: TGTGCCAGCAGCTCCCCTGGCCACCGCACAGATACGCAGTATTTT
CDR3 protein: CASSSPGHRTDTQYF